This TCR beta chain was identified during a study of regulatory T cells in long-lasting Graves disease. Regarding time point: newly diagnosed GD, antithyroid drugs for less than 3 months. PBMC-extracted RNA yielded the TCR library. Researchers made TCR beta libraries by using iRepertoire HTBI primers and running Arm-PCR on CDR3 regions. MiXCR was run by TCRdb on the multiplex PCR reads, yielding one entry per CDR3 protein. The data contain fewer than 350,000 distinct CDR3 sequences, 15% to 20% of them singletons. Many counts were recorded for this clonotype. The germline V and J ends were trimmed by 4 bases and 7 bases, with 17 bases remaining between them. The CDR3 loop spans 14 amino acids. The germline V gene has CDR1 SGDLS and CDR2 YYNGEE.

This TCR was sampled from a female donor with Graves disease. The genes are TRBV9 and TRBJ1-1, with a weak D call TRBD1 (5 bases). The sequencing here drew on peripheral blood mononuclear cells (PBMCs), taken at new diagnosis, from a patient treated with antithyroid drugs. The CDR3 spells CASSTKLGVGEAFF. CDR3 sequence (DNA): TGTGCCAGCAGCACCAAACTAGGGGTTGGTGAAGCTTTCTTT.